This TCR beta chain is drawn from a study of blood T cell repertoires in COVID-19. Overall study context: Specimens from acute and convalescent COVID-19 originated in the United States, Italy and Spain. PBMCs, B-cell-depleted T cells, or T cells provided the cDNA or gDNA that made up the material.

Original processing methods: Using reference gene primer amplification, nucleated cell counts were estimated. Using immunoSEQ multiplex PCR, the repertoire was profiled, and TCRdb retains in-frame clones only, with some absent. V and J calls and clone size are given by that table; D and trimming were obtained from the DNA. The sample has more than 55,000 clones; about nine tenths are singletons. The CDR3 has 11 residues. V lost 6 bases and J 6 bases, leaving 9 bases between the germline ends. The germline CDR1 and CDR2 sequences are SQVTM and ANQGSEA. Sequenced: peripheral blood. The TCR was taken from a woman older than 75 with acute or convalescent COVID-19. The J gene is TRBJ2-1, the V gene TRBV29-1; weak D call: TRBD2 (6 bases). In nucleotides, the CDR3 is TGCAGCGTGGGGGACTTCAATGAGCAGTTCTTC. It specifies CSVGDFNEQFF.